The clone carrying this T cell receptor beta chain was detected only once. What it recognizes is unknown. This record comes from a study of PD-L1 blockade in urothelial cancer. About the study: At 6 weeks and at 3 weeks (second dose) after treatment start, blood was analyzed. Overall study findings and caveats: Patients with durable benefit had greater blood expansion of tumor-associated TCR clones 3 weeks into treatment.

Trimming at V came to 4 bases and at J to 3 bases, leaving 5 bases not matched to a gene. This CDR3 has 16 residues. Per germline, CDR1 MGHRA and CDR2 YSYEKL. Method: immunoSEQ multiplex PCR; TCRdb's copy keeps in-frame clones and lacks some. Of about 88,000 clones in the sample, 70% to 90% are singletons; the top ten hold about 1%. As for time point: pretreatment peripheral blood. Urothelial carcinoma affected the patients, and it was locally advanced or metastatic. The chain joins TRBV4-1 to TRBJ2-1, with 11 bases lining up with TRBD2. The sequenced sample was PBMCs, obtained around atezolizumab (anti-PD-L1) treatment. The source is a woman of 80 years or more with urothelial cancer. CDR3 protein: CASSPLGLAVYNEQFF. The CDR3 nucleotides are TGCGCCAGCAGCCCACTGGGACTAGCGGTCTACAATGAGCAGTTCTTC.